This section outlines one T cell receptor (beta chain) sequence together with its context. Its matching antigen is unknown. The data originate from a study of T cell responses to AZD1222 COVID-19 vaccine. Study results and caveats: Variant regions that are unmutated are reportedly the target of nearly half of spike-specific TCRs. White British ancestry dominated among donors, who included more females, and clonal diversity was possibly underestimated. Of the AZD1222 recipients, only five to seven were seropositive at baseline.

Some clones are missing from TCRdb's copy, which holds only in-frame ones; the method was immunoSEQ multiplex PCR. This table has about 83,000 clones, more than 75% appearing once. After removal of 3 bases from V and 5 bases from J, the junction contained 9 bases not matched to a gene. Per germline, CDR1 MGHRA and CDR2 YSYEKL. The CDR3 is 17 residues long. The chain links TRBV4-1 to TRBJ2-3, with 12 bases fitting TRBD2. This receptor was identified in an adult in good health. This specimen consisted of peripheral blood, obtained on day 0 of MenACWY control vaccination. CDR3 amino acids: CASSHPSGRAEVDTQYF. In DNA, the CDR3 is TGCGCCAGCAGCCACCCTAGCGGGAGGGCCGAGGTAGATACGCAGTATTTT.